These 8 T cell receptor beta chains originate from one sample sequenced in a study of Ad26.COV2.S vaccination and SARS-CoV-2 variants. Profiled with immunoSEQ multiplex PCR; TCRdb holds only in-frame clones, not every one. The data contain 360,000 or so clones, 75% to 90% of them seen just once; the ten biggest clones take up 1.9%. The treatment is: about 20 received Ad26.COV2.S at low or high dose, single or two shots; 5 received placebo; per-sample allocation not given. Sampling took place 63 days after the first vaccine or placebo injection. The sample here was peripheral blood, taken in a trial of Ad26.COV2.S vaccine versus placebo. The receptors derive from a person aged 18-65 years who received the Ad26.COV2.S COVID-19 vaccine or a placebo.

The V gene is TRBV24-1, the J gene TRBJ2-2; tentative D call: TRBD2 (5 bases). The length of the CDR3 is 15 residues. Germline CDR1 and CDR2: KGHDR and SFDVKD. The V end lost 3 bases, the J end lost 4 bases, and 11 bases lay between the germline ends. The CDR3 protein is CATSDQTRITGELFF. CDR3 bases: TGTGCCACCAGTGATCAAACTAGGATCACCGGGGAGCTGTTTTTT.

This chain connects TRBV4-1 to TRBJ2-3; D is perhaps TRBD2 (5 bases). V was cut by 3 bases and J by 2 bases, with 15 bases left in between. The CDR3 totals 16 residues. The germline CDR1 and CDR2 sequences are MGHRA and YSYEKL. DNA for the CDR3: TGCGCCAGCAGCCATCCGTCCGGGGAAACCACAGATACGCAGTATTTT. The encoded protein is CASSHPSGETTDTQYF.

The V and J genes are TRBV4-1 and TRBJ2-4; D might be TRBD1 (5 bases). Per the germline V gene, CDR1 is MGHRA and CDR2 is YSYEKL. V was shortened by 4 bases and J by 3 bases, with 13 bases between the two germline ends. CDR3 length: 15 residues. DNA of the CDR3: TGCGCCAGCAGCCCGCCAGGGTGGGGCAAAAACATTCAGTACTTC. Its translation: CASSPPGWGKNIQYF.

V and J are TRBV5-1 and TRBJ2-3, with D possibly being TRBD2 (5 bases). Trimming took off 3 bases at V and 4 bases at J, with 15 bases between the two ends. Per germline, CDR1 SGHRS and CDR2 YFSETQ. The CDR3 is 15 residues long. CDR3 residues: CASSSDLAGPDTQYF. The CDR3 region has the DNA TGCGCCAGCAGCTCGGACCTAGCTGGCCCAGATACGCAGTATTTT.

The chain uses TRBV5-1 and TRBJ2-7; TRBD2 agrees at 7 bases. CDR3 size: 14 residues. Trimming removed 0 bases from V and 4 bases from J; junction bases left unmatched: 4. Germline CDR1 SGHRS, CDR2 YFSETQ. This CDR3 is CASSLGGLEYEQYF. The CDR3, as DNA: TGCGCCAGCAGCTTGGGCGGACTAGAGTACGAGCAGTACTTC.

The rearrangement joins TRBV6-2 or TRBV6-3 to TRBJ1-1; 9 bases map to TRBD1. The germline V gene has CDR1 MNHEY and CDR2 SVGEGT. The trim removed 4 bases at V and 4 bases at J, leaving 4 bases unmatched. The CDR3 covers 14 residues. CDR3 DNA sequence: TGTGCCAGCAGTTCGGACAGGGGTGTCACTGAAGCTTTCTTT. Its translation: CASSSDRGVTEAFF.

This clone showed up just a few times. The chain uses TRBV5-4 and TRBJ1-3; D call uncertain. This CDR3 region has 15 residues. Trimming left V 3 bases short and J 0 bases short, with 10 bases between. Germline V gene data show CDR1 as SGHNT and CDR2 as YYREEE (reference sequence). The CDR3 DNA sequence: TGTGCCAGCAGCTCCCACCCTTACTCTGGAAACACCATATATTTT. Translating it yields CASSSHPYSGNTIYF.

The J gene is TRBJ2-3, the V gene TRBV6-5; D remains ambiguous. CDR1 and CDR2 (germline): MNHEY, SVGAGI. V lost 6 bases, J lost 2 bases, and 12 bases lay in between. This CDR3 spans 14 amino acids. The CDR3, as DNA: TGTGCCAGCAGCCAGAACGACAACACAGATACGCAGTATTTT. Translated, it gives CASSQNDNTDTQYF.